This T cell receptor (beta chain) was documented in a study of blood T cell repertoires in COVID-19. Study-wide context: The United States, Italy and Spain were the sources of the acute and convalescent COVID-19 samples. PBMCs, B-cell-depleted T cells, or T cells provided the cDNA or gDNA that made up the material.

How the authors handled the data: Reference gene primers were amplified, and this amplification served to estimate nucleated cell counts. Repertoires were generated with immunoSEQ multiplex PCR, while TCRdb's copy carries only in-frame clones and drops some. V and J calls and clone size are given by that table; D and trimming were obtained from the DNA. The sample lists a few hundred thousand clones; 70% to 85% were seen once. The CDR3 covers 13 residues. Looked up from germline, CDR1 is SNHLY and CDR2 is FYNNEI. Between the trimmed V and J ends, which lost 3 bases and 3 bases, there was a span of 6 bases.

What was sequenced was peripheral blood. The chain links TRBV2 to TRBJ1-3; D unresolved. The sequence was collected from a middle-aged woman who had recovered from COVID-19. The CDR3 DNA follows: TGTGCCAGCAGTGACGGTCTTGGAAACACCATATATTTT. Translating it yields CASSDGLGNTIYF.